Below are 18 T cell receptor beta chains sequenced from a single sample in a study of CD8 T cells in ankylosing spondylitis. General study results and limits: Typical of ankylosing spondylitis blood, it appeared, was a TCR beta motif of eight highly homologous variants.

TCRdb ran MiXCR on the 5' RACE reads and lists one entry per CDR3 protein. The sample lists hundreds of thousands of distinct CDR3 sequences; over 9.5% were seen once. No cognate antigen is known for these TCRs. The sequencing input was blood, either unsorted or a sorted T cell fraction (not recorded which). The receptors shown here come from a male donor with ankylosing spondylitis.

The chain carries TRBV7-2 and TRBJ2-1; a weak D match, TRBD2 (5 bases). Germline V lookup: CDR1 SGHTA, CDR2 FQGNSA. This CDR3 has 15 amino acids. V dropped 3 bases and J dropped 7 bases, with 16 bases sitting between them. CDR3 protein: CASSFVTGRGNEQFF. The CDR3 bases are TGTGCCAGCAGCTTTGTCACTGGCCGGGGAAATGAGCAGTTCTTC.

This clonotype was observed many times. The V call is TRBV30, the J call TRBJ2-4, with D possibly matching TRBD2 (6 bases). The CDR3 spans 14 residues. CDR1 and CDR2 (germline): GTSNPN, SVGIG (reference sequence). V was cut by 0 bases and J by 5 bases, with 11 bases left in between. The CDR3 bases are TGTGCCTGGAGTGTGTGGGGGGTCCAAAACATTCAGTACTTC. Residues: CAWSVWGVQNIQYF.

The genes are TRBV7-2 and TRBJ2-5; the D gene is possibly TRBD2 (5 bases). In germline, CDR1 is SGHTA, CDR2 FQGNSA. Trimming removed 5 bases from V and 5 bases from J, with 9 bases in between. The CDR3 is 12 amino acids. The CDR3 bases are TGTGCCAGCAGCGCCACTAGGGAGACCCAGTACTTC. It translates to CASSATRETQYF.

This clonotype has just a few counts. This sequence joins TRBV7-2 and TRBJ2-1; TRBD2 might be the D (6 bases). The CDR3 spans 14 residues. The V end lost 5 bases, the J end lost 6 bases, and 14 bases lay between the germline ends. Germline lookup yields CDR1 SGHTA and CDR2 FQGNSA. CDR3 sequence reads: CASSPRRVSNEQFF. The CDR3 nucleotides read TGTGCCAGCAGCCCCAGGAGGGTCTCCAATGAGCAGTTCTTC.

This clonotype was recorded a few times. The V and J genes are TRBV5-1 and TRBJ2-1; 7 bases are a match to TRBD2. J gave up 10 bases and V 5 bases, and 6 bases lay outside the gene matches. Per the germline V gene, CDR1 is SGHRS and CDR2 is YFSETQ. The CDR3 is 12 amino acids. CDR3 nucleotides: TGCGCCAGCAGTGTGAGGGGACTAGAGCAGTTCTTC. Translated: CASSVRGLEQFF.

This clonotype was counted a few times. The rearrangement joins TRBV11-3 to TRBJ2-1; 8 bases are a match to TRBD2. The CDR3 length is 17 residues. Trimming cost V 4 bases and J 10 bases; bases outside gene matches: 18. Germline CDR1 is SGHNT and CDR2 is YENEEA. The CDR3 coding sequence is TGTGCCAGCAGCTCGCTCCCGGGACTAGAGCCTCGGGTCGAGCAGTTCTTC. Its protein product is CASSSLPGLEPRVEQFF. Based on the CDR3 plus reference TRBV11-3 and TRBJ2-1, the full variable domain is EAGVVQSPRYKIIEKKQPVAFWCNPISGHNTLYWYLQNLGQGPELLIRYENEEAVDDSQLPKDRFSAERLKGVDSTLKIQPAELGDSAVYLCASSSLPGLEPRVEQFFGPGTRLTVL.

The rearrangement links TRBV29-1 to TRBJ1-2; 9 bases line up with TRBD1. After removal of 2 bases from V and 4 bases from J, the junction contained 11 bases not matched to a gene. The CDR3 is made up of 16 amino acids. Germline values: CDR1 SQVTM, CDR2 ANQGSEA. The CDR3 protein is CSVESGYGTGTYGYTF. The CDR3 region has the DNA TGCAGCGTTGAATCGGGTTACGGGACAGGGACCTATGGCTACACCTTC.

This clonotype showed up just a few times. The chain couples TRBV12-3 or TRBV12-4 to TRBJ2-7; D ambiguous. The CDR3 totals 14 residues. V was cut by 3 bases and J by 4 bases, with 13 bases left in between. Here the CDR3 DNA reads TGTGCCAGCAGTTTGGGCAGGTTGCAATACGAGCAGTACTTC. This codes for CASSLGRLQYEQYF.

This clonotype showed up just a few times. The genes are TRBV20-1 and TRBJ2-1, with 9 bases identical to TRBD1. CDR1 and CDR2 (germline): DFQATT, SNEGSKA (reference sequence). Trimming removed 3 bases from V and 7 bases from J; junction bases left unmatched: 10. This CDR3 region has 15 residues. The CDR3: CSASVLGQGRNEQFF. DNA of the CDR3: TGCAGTGCTAGCGTGCTGGGACAGGGAAGAAATGAGCAGTTCTTC.

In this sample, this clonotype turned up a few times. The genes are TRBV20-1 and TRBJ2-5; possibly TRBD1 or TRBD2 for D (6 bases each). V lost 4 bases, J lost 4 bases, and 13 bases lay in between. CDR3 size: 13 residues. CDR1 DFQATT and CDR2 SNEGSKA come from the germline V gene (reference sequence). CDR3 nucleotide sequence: TGCAGTGCTACCCCTGGGGGGCCAGAGACCCAGTACTTC. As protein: CSATPGGPETQYF.

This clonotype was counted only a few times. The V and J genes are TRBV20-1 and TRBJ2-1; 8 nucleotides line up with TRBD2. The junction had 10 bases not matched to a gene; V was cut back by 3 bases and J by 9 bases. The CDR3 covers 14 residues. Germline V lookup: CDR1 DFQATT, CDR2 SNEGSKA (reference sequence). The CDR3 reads CSASDSGTSVEQFF. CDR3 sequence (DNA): TGCAGTGCTAGCGATAGCGGGACCTCGGTTGAGCAGTTCTTC.

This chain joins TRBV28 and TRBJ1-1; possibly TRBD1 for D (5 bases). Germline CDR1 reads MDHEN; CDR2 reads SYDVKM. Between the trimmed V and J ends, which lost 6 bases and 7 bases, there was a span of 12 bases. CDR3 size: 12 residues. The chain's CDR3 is CASRAQGFEAFF. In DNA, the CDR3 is TGTGCCAGCAGAGCGCAGGGTTTTGAAGCTTTCTTT.

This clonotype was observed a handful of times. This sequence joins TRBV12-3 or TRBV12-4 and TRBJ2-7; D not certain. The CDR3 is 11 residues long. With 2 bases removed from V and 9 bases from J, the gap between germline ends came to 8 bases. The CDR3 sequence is CASSLFDVQYF. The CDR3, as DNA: TGTGCCAGCAGTTTATTCGATGTGCAGTACTTC.

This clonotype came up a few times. The DNA of the CDR3 is TGCAGTGCTCACAATGGCCGGGGACAGGTAGCGAATGAGCAGTTCTTC. This codes for CSAHNGRGQVANEQFF. This chain connects TRBV20-1 to TRBJ2-1; 8 bases align to TRBD1. The CDR3 length is 16 residues. The V and J ends lost 5 bases and 7 bases, in that order; junction bases with no gene match: 16. Germline V gives CDR1 DFQATT, CDR2 SNEGSKA (reference sequence).

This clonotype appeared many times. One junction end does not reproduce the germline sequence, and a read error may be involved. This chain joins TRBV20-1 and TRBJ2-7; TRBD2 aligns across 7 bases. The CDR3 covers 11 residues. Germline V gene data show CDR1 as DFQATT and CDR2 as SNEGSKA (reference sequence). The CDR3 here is CSAKTGLEQNF. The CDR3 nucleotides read TGCAGTGCTAAAACAGGACTAGAGCAGAACTTC.

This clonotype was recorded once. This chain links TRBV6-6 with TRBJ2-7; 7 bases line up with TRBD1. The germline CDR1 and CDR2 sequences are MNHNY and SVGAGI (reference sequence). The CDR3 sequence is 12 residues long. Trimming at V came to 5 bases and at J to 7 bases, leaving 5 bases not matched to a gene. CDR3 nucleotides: TGTGCCAGCAGTACGGGACAGACAGAGCAGTACTTC. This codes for CASSTGQTEQYF.

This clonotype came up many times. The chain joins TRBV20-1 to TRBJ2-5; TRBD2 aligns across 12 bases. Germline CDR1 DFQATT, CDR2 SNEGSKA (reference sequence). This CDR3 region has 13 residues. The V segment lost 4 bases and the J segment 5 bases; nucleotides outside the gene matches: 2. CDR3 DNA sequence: TGCAGTGCTATACTAGCGGGAGGCGAGACCCAGTACTTC. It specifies CSAILAGGETQYF.

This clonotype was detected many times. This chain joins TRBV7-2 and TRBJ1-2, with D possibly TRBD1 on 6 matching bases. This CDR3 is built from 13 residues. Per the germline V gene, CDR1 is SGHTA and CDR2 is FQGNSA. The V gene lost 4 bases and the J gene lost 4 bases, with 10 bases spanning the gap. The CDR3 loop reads CASSSQGSYGYTF. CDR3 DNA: TGTGCCAGCAGCTCACAGGGTTCCTATGGCTACACCTTC.